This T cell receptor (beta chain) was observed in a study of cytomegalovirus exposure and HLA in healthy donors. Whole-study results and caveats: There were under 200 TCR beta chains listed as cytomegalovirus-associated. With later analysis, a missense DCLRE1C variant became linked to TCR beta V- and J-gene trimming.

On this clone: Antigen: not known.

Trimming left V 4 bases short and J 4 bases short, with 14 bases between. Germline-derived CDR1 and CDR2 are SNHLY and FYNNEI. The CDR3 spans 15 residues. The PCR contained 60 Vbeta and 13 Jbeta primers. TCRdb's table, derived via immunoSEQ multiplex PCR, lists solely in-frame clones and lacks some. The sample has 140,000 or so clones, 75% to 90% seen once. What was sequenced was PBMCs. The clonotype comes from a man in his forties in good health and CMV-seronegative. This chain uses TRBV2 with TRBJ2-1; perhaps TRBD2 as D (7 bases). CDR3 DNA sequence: TGTGCCAGCAGTGGGAGGGGGGGCCGATACAATGAGCAGTTCTTC. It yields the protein CASSGRGGRYNEQFF. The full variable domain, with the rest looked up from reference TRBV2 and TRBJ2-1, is EPEVTQTPSHQVTQMGQEVILRCVPISNHLYFYWYRQILGQKVEFLVSFYNNEISEKSEIFDDQFSVERPDGSNFTLKIRSTKLEDSAMYFCASSGRGGRYNEQFFGPGTRLTVL.